What follows describes a single T cell receptor (beta chain). The source of the sample is a study of blood T cell repertoires in COVID-19. Study summary: Samples of COVID-19 (acute and convalescent) were obtained from the United States, Italy and Spain. T cells, B-cell-depleted T cells, or PBMCs provided the cDNA or gDNA that served as material.

Germline-derived CDR1 and CDR2 are LGHNA and YNFKEQ. The CDR3 sequence is 16 residues long. Trimming left V 0 bases short and J 1 base short, with 12 bases between. Under the authors' procedure: Amplified reference gene primers provided the basis for estimating nucleated cell counts. The data were produced by immunoSEQ multiplex PCR, yet TCRdb's version contains in-frame clones alone and is incomplete. That table gives V, J and clone size, and the DNA gave D and trimming. The sample has a few hundred thousand clones; over 65% are singletons. Sequenced input: peripheral blood. The origin of this receptor is a human donor with acute or convalescent COVID-19. The donor label of this sample is uncertain. The chain joins TRBV4-2 to TRBJ1-1; no clear D gene. The CDR3 region is CASSQDLTRGNTEAFF. The CDR3 bases are TGTGCCAGCAGCCAAGATTTGACCAGAGGGAACACTGAAGCTTTCTTT.